A selection of T cell receptor beta chains follows, all from one sample in a study of shared clonotypes between healthy human individuals. TCRdb's table, derived via immunoSEQ multiplex PCR, lists solely in-frame clones and lacks some. The data hold some 2,100,000 clones, with 90% to 95% observed a single time. Sequenced sample: naive CD8+ T cells from PBMCs. These receptors came from a man in his late teens or twenties in good health. Some clones in this sample may be carry-over from other donors' samples. CDR3s include the opening cysteine and the closing phenylalanine or tryptophan. The D gene is left open where the match is weak. Only part of the rows carry a size: once, few, many, or a class if the clone is expanded.

V gene	D gene	clone size	J gene	CDR3 DNA	CDR3 protein
TRBV11-2	.	.	TRBJ2-3	TGTGCCAGCAGGGGCCGGGCGGCTTCCACAGATACGCAGTATTTT	CASRGRAASTDTQYF
TRBV11-2	TRBD2	.	TRBJ2-1	TGTGCCAGCAGCTCCATAGCGGGACCTCACAATGAGCAGTTCTTC	CASSSIAGPHNEQFF
TRBV9	.	.	TRBJ2-2	TGTGCCAGCAGCGCCGCAGGGACGAACACCGGGGAGCTGTTTTTT	CASSAAGTNTGELFF
TRBV6-1	.	.	TRBJ2-7	TGTGCCAGCAGTGGCCGGCAGGGCTGGTACGAGCAGTACTTC	CASSGRQGWYEQYF
TRBV19	TRBD2	.	TRBJ2-1	TGTGCCAGTAGTATGGACGGGGGGTACAATGAGCAGTTCTTC	CASSMDGGYNEQFF
TRBV9	TRBD1	few	TRBJ1-1	TGTGCCAGCAGCGAGAGACAGGGGCTGAACACTGAAGCTTTCTTT	CASSERQGLNTEAFF
TRBV29-1	.	.	TRBJ2-6	TGCAGCGTTGGGGCAGGGGACGGGGCCAACGTCCTGACTTTC	CSVGAGDGANVLTF
TRBV27	TRBD1	.	TRBJ1-1	TGTGCCAGCAGTGTAAGGGACAGGGGAGCTGAAGCTTTCTTT	CASSVRDRGAEAFF
TRBV27	.	.	TRBJ2-7	TGTGCCAGCAGTTTAGCCGGCAGCTACGAGCAGTACTTC	CASSLAGSYEQYF
TRBV27	.	.	TRBJ1-5	TGTGCCAGCAGTTTGGCCAGGGGCGGTCAGCCCCAGCATTTT	CASSLARGGQPQHF
TRBV4-1	.	few	TRBJ1-5	TGCGCCAGCAGCCAAGAACTGCCTCCTCAGCCCCAGCATTTT	CASSQELPPQPQHF
TRBV11-3	TRBD1	.	TRBJ2-2	TGTGCCAGCAGCTCTCGGACAGGGACTCGGCTTGGCACCGGGGAGCTGTTTTTT	CASSSRTGTRLGTGELFF
TRBV7-2	TRBD2	.	TRBJ2-7	TGTGCCAGCAGCCACATAGCGGGGGCCCACGAGCAGTACTTC	CASSHIAGAHEQYF